This T cell receptor beta chain was retrieved from a study of CD8+ T cells in alopecia areata. Study-level background: The duration of tofacitinib was 6 to 18 months, with 6 months off drug afterward.

Alopecia areata patients had lesional scalp punch biopsies and peripheral blood taken from them. Reverse transcribed after extraction, RNA yielded cDNA as the sequencing template. TCRdb's copy holds only in-frame clones and misses some; the assay was immunoSEQ multiplex PCR. The sample contains about 150,000 clones, around 87% of which appear only once. The source is a human donor with alopecia areata. The sequenced sample was CD8+ T cells sorted from blood, obtained at week 0.

CDR3 coding DNA: TGCGCCTGGACGGGCCTAGCCGCCTACAATGAGCAGTTCTTC. It codes for CAWTGLAAYNEQFF. The J gene is TRBJ2-1, the V gene TRBV10-2; TRBD2 is a possible D gene (5 bases). Deletions cut 11 bases from V and 2 bases from J, with 16 bases between. Germline V gene lookup returns CDR1 WSHSY and CDR2 SAAADI. This CDR3 is built from 14 residues.